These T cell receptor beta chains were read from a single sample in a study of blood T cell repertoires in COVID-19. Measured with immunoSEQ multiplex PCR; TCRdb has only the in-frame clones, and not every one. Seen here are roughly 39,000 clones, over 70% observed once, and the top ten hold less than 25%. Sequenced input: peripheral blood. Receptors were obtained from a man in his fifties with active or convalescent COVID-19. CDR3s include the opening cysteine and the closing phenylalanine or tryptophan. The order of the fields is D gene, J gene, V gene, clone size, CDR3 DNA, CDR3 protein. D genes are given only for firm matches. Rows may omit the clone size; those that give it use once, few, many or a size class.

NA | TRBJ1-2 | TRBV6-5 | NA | TGTGCCAGCAGCCTCAGTAGCAACTATGGCTACACCTTC | CASSLSSNYGYTF
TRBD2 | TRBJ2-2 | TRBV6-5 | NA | TGTGCCAGCAACCTACGGGGGGCCGGGGAGCTGTTTTTT | CASNLRGAGELFF
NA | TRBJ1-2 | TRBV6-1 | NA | TGTGCCAGCAGTGAAGTGCCGGGCCACGGGGGGTATGGCTACACCTTC | CASSEVPGHGGYGYTF
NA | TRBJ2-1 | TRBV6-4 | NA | TGTGCCAGCAAGGCGTCGGAGTATTACAATGAGCAGTTCTTC | CASKASEYYNEQFF
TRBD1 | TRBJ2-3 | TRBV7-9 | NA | TGTGCCAGCAGCCCGATTCCGGGACAGGGTAGCACAGATACGCAGTATTTT | CASSPIPGQGSTDTQYF
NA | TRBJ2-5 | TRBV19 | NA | TGTGCCAGTAGTATTCGAGGCAGCTCAGAAGAGACCCAGTACTTC | CASSIRGSSEETQYF
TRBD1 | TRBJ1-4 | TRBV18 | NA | TGTGCCAGCTCACCCTTCGTGGGACAGGGGGAGAAAAAACTGTTTTTT | CASSPFVGQGEKKLFF
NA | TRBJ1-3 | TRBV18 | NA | TGTGCCAGCTCCCCCCCTCGCACAGGGATCTCTGGAAACACCATATATTTT | CASSPPRTGISGNTIYF
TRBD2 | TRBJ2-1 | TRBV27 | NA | TGTGCCAGCAGTTTTAGGCGGGAGACGTACAATGAGCAGTTCTTC | CASSFRRETYNEQFF
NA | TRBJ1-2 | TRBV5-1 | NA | TGCGCCAGCAGCTTGGTTCTGCGGGGCGACGGGGATGACTATGGCTACACCTTC | CASSLVLRGDGDDYGYTF
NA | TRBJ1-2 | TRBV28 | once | TGTGCCAGCAGTTTTAGTAACAGGGTCGACTATGGCTACACCTTC | CASSFSNRVDYGYTF
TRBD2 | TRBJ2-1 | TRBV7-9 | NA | TGTGCCAGCAGTTTACCGACTAGCGGGGGGGCCGGGGATGAGCAGTTCTTC | CASSLPTSGGAGDEQFF
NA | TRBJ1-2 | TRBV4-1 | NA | TGCGCCAGCAGCCAAGATCTGGGCCCATATGGCTACACCTTC | CASSQDLGPYGYTF
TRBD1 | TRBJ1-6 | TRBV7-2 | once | TGTGCCAGCAGCGCAGACAGGGGACGGGGTAGGGATTCACCCCTCCACTTT | CASSADRGRGRDSPLHF
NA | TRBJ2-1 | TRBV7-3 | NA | TGTGCCAGCAGCTTGTCCAGTAGCGGCAATGAGCAGTTCTTC | CASSLSSSGNEQFF
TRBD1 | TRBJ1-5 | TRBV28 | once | TGTGCCAGCAGCCCCACCGGGACAGGGGGCTATTATAGCAATCAGCCCCAGCATTTT | CASSPTGTGGYYSNQPQHF
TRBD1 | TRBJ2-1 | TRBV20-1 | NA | TGCACAATCGACAGGGGGAATGAGCAGTTCTTC | CTIDRGNEQFF
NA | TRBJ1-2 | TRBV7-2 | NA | TGTGCCAGCAGCGTCACTGAGAACTATGGCTACACCTTC | CASSVTENYGYTF
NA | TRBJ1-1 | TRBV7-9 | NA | TGTGCCAGCAGCTTTGGAGGGGCGCAGGGCACTGAAGCTTTCTTT | CASSFGGAQGTEAFF
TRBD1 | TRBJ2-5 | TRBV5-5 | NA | TGTGCCAGCAGCTTGTACAGGGGCCCGGGGGAGACCCAGTACTTC | CASSLYRGPGETQYF
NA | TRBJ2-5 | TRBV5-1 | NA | TGCGCCAGCAGCGGCGGGACTGGGCCCCTGGAGACCCAGTACTTC | CASSGGTGPLETQYF
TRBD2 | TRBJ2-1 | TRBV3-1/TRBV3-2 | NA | TGTGCCAGCAGCCAAGTTCCGGGACTAGCGGGAGGGGGGAATGAGCAGTTCTTC | CASSQVPGLAGGGNEQFF
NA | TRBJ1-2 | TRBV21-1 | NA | TGTGCCAGCAGCATCGACAGGGGCCTATATGGCTACACCTTC | CASSIDRGLYGYTF
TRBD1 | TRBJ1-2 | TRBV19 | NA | TGTGCCAGTAGTTTTGGGACAGTTCTCTATGGCTACACCTTC | CASSFGTVLYGYTF
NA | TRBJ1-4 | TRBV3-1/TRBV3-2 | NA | TGTGCCAGCAGCCAACGGCCGAAACCGGGACTGTTTTTT | CASSQRPKPGLFF
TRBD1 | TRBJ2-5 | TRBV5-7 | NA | TGTGCCAGCAGCTTCGCGACGGGACAGGTAAAGACCCAGTACTTC | CASSFATGQVKTQYF
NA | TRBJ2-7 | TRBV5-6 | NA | TGTGCCAGCAGCTTAGGGAGCTCCTACGAGCAGTACTTC | CASSLGSSYEQYF
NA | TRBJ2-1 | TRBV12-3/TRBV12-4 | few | TGTGCCAGCAGTTTTTCAGGGTGGGATGAGCAGTTCTTC | CASSFSGWDEQFF
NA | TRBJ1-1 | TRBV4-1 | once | TGCGCCAGCAGCCAAAGGGGGGGGCACGCCGCTGAAGCTTTCTTT | CASSQRGGHAAEAFF
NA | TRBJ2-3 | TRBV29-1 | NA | TGCAGCGTTGGCCTCACTAGCACAGATACGCAGTATTTT | CSVGLTSTDTQYF
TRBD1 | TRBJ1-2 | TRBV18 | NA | TGTGCCAGCTCACCAGGGTTGATAGGGGGCGATGGCTACACCTTC | CASSPGLIGGDGYTF
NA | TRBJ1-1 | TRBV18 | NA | TGTGCCAGCTCAACCCTAGCGAGGGGCACTGAAGCTTTCTTT | CASSTLARGTEAFF
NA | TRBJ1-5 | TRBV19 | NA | TGTGCCAGTAGTATAGACGGGGGCAATCAGCCCCAGCATTTT | CASSIDGGNQPQHF
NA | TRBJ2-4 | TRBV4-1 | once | TGCGCCAGCAGCCAAGATGGAGAGGCCAGTCTAGCCAAAAACATTCAGTACTTC | CASSQDGEASLAKNIQYF
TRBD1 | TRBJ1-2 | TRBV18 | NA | TGTGCCAGCTCCCCGGGACAGGACTATGGCTACACCTTC | CASSPGQDYGYTF
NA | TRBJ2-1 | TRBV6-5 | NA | TGTGCCAGCAGTTACTCAGGTCCCGGGATCTTCTTC | CASSYSGPGIFF
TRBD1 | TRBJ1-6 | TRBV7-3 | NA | TGTGCCAGCAGCTTAAGCAGGGGGCCGATGTCACCCCTCCACTTT | CASSLSRGPMSPLHF
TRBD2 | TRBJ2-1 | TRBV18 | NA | TGTGCCAGCTCACCGACTAGCGAGAACAATGAGCAGTTCTTC | CASSPTSENNEQFF
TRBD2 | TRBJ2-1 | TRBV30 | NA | TGTGCCTGGAGTGTACCCCCGACTAGCGGGAGTTCCCTCTACAATGAGCAGTTCTTC | CAWSVPPTSGSSLYNEQFF
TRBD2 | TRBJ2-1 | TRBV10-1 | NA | TGCGCCAGCAGTGACTTAGCGGGCTCCTACAATGAGCAGTTCTTC | CASSDLAGSYNEQFF
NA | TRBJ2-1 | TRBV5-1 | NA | TGCGCCAGCAGCCTGACAGGGAGGAATGAGCAGTTCTTC | CASSLTGRNEQFF
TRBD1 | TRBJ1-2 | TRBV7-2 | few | TGTGCCAGCAGCTTTAAATTGGCAGGGGGCCCGGCAGGCTACACCTTC | CASSFKLAGGPAGYTF
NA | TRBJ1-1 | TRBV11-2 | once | TGTGCCAGCAGGGCCTTAGGGAGCCACCTTCCCTTTGAAGCTTTCTTT | CASRALGSHLPFEAFF
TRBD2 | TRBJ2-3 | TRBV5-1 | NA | TGCGCCAGCAGCTTGACTCCCGCGGGAGACACAGATACGCAGTATTTT | CASSLTPAGDTDTQYF
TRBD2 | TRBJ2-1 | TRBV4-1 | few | TGCGCCAGCAGCCAAGGGACTAGCTCCTACAATGAGCAGTTCTTC | CASSQGTSSYNEQFF
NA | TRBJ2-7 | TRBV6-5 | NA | TGTGCCAGCAGTTATACTAGTAGGTACGAGCAGTACTTC | CASSYTSRYEQYF
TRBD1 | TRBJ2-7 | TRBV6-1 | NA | TGTGCCAGCAGTGACCCCAGGACAGGGACGAGCGAGCAGTACTTC | CASSDPRTGTSEQYF
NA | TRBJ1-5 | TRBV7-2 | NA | TGTGCCAGCAGCTTCCCCGGGACACCTTATCAGCCCCAGCATTTT | CASSFPGTPYQPQHF
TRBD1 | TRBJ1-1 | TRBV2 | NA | TGTGCCTGCACCGGGGACAGGGGAATGAGCACTGAAGCTTTCTTT | CACTGDRGMSTEAFF
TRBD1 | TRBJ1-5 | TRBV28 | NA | TGTGCCAGCAGTTGGGGACAGAGGTATAGCAATCAGCCCCAGCATTTT | CASSWGQRYSNQPQHF
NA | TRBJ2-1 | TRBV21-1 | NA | TGTGCCAGCAGCAAAATTTTCGGGGTTTGTGAGCAGTTCTTC | CASSKIFGVCEQFF
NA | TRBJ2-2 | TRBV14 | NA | TGTGCCAGCAGCCAAGGGGCCAGTTGGTACACCGGGGAGCTGTTTTTT | CASSQGASWYTGELFF